A single sample gave rise to the 12 T cell receptor beta chains below, sequenced in a study of blood T cells in healthy people across ages. Using a J-beta primer mix together with a sample-barcoded 5' primer, a second PCR was run for about 6 to 11 cycles. TCRdb passed the 5' RACE reads through MiXCR, listing each CDR3 protein once. The repertoire has 650,000 to 800,000 distinct CDR3 sequences, about 42% of them found once; the top ten carry about 19%. Sample: blood. Every receptor here comes from a man between 60 and 75 years old in good health.

This clonotype occurred a few times. J is TRBJ2-3 and V is TRBV4-1, with 14 nucleotides matching TRBD2. This CDR3 comprises 22 residues. Germline CDR1 and CDR2: MGHRA and YSYEKL. V was clipped by 0 bases and J by 6 bases; unmatched bases: 20. CDR3: CASSQEASTPGLAGEGADTQYF. For the CDR3, the DNA is TGCGCCAGCAGCCAAGAGGCTTCAACCCCGGGACTAGCGGGGGAGGGTGCGGATACGCAGTATTTT.

CDR3 coding DNA: TGTGCCAGCAGTGAAGAGGGATCTCTCTATGGCTACACCTTC. Protein: CASSEEGSLYGYTF. This chain connects TRBV25-1 to TRBJ1-2; no clear D. Germline assignment: CDR1 MGHDK and CDR2 SYGVNS. With 2 bases removed from V and 4 bases from J, the gap between germline ends came to 11 bases. The CDR3 has 14 amino acids.

V and J are TRBV13 and TRBJ1-6; possibly TRBD1 for D (5 bases). V was cut by 0 bases and J by 7 bases, with 10 bases left in between. CDR3 size: 15 residues. CDR1 is PRHDT and CDR2 is FYEKMQ in the germline V gene (reference sequence). CDR3 region: CASSLGGLLNSPLHF. The DNA for the CDR3 is TGTGCCAGCAGCTTAGGGGGACTGCTGAATTCACCCCTCCACTTT.

The chain is built from TRBV7-8 and TRBJ1-2; 9 bases match TRBD1. The CDR3 is 15 amino acids. After removal of 5 bases from V and 9 bases from J, the junction contained 13 bases not matched to a gene. Germline CDR1 SGHVS, CDR2 FQNEAQ. The DNA for the CDR3 is TGTGCCAGCAGCCGGGACAGGGTTGCCTACCATCGCTACACCTTC. This sequence encodes CASSRDRVAYHRYTF.

As concerns this clonotype: A junction boundary mismatches the germline segment, possibly from a read error. The chain employs TRBV6-4 and TRBJ2-7; D unresolved. Germline values: CDR1 MRHNA, CDR2 SNTAGT. The CDR3 spans 15 residues. The CDR3 DNA reads as TGTCCCAGCAGTCCGGATTCTGGAGCCCCCTACGAGCAGTACTTC. Translated: CPSSPDSGAPYEQYF.

This chain uses TRBV7-3 with TRBJ2-1; 7 bases fit TRBD2. The CDR3 contains 16 residues. Germline CDR1 reads SGHTA; CDR2 reads FQGTGA. The V and J ends lost 1 base and 4 bases, in that order; junction bases with no gene match: 7. CDR3 coding DNA: TGTGCCAGCAGCTTAAAAGCAGCGGGGCAATACAATGAGCAGTTCTTC. Translation gives CASSLKAAGQYNEQFF. Using reference TRBV7-3 and TRBJ2-1 for the parts outside the CDR3, the full variable domain is GAGVSQTPSNKVTEKGKYVELRCDPISGHTALYWYRQSLGQGPEFLIYFQGTGAADDSGLPNDRFFAVRPEGSVSTLKIQRTERGDSAVYLCASSLKAAGQYNEQFFGPGTRLTVL.

This sequence joins TRBV6-5 and TRBJ2-3; 8 bases line up with TRBD1. The CDR3 runs 15 residues. CDR1 is MNHEY, CDR2 SVGAGI, per germline. V shed 6 bases, J shed 5 bases, and the junction held 10 bases outside the gene matches. CDR3 region: CASSAWTGQGDTQYF. DNA for the CDR3: TGTGCCAGCAGCGCCTGGACAGGGCAGGGAGATACGCAGTATTTT.

The J gene is TRBJ2-1, the V gene TRBV20-1, with TRBD2 matching 8 bases. Per germline, CDR1 DFQATT and CDR2 SNEGSKA (reference sequence). V trimming: 5 bases; J trimming: 7 bases; junction bases outside the gene matches: 4. This CDR3 has 12 amino acids. CDR3 residues: CSARVAGNEQFF. The CDR3 DNA is TGCAGTGCTCGAGTAGCGGGGAATGAGCAGTTCTTC.

The CDR3 DNA follows: TGTGCCAGCAGTGAAGACAGCGTAAGGTCTAACAATGAGCAGTACTTC. This codes for CASSEDSVRSNNEQYF. The gene calls are TRBV2 and TRBJ2-1; no definite D call. Near its end, the DNA agrees better with TRBJ2-7, so the J call may be wrong. The CDR3 loop spans 16 amino acids. Germline loops: CDR1 SNHLY, CDR2 FYNNEI.

There are a few counts of this clonotype. The chain uses TRBV7-2 and TRBJ2-3; 7 bases fit TRBD2. Per germline, CDR1 SGHTA and CDR2 FQGNSA. The CDR3 length is 14 residues. V gave up 3 bases and J gave up 5 bases; unmatched junction bases: 5. CDR3 DNA sequence: TGTGCCAGCAGCTTCCAGCGGGGCGTAGATACGCAGTATTTT. Protein: CASSFQRGVDTQYF.

Regarding this clonotype: The germline gene is not matched at one end of the junction; a read error may be the cause. The J gene is TRBJ1-6, the V gene TRBV27; the match to TRBD1 covers 7 bases. Germline loops: CDR1 MNHEY, CDR2 SMNVEV (reference sequence). The CDR3 is 18 residues long. The CDR3: CASSFLPTGWGANSPHHF. The CDR3 bases are TGTGCCAGCAGTTTCCTCCCGACAGGGTGGGGGGCCAATTCACCCCACCACTTT.

On this clonotype itself: At one boundary the junction diverges from the germline segment, which might be a read error. V gene TRBV7-2 combines with J gene TRBJ2-7, with TRBD2 identical over 12 bases. The CDR3 is made up of 16 amino acids. CDR1 is SGHTA and CDR2 is FQGNSA in the germline V gene. CDR3 region: CAGSPSGLAGSYEQYF. The CDR3, as DNA: TGTGCCGGCAGCCCGTCGGGACTAGCGGGCTCCTACGAGCAGTACTTC.